This TCR beta chain is drawn from a study of CXCR3-negative and CXCR3-positive naive CD8 T cells (dated by TCRdb to the late 2010s). With regard to the full study: Some 130 million TRB reads were obtained in total, roughly 1.5 +/- 0.3 million reads per library. Data from roughly eleven donors, pooled across two independent experiments, went into the diversity and physicochemical repertoire analyses. TRBV-TRBJ cluster analysis included naive subsets from five or six donors and memory cells from 3 donors.

With regard to this clonotype: The clone's antigen remains unknown.

The run used a NextSeq 550. The Human TCR Profiling Kit (MiLaboratory) was used to make UMI-labeled 5' RACE TRB cDNA libraries. cDNA synthesis used the entire amount of extracted RNA, and PCR amplification then used the entire amount of cDNA produced. Libraries were prepared in parallel with an identical number of PCR cycles. The published analysis was carried out like this. MIGEC and MiXCR extracted about 50,000 +/- 9,200 unique UMI-labeled TRB cDNA molecules per library, requiring at least two reads per UMI. Each library averaged roughly 40,000 +/- 10,000 functional in-frame TRB CDR3 nucleotide clonotypes without stop codons. After downsampling to 5000 UMI-labeled TRB molecules per sample, diversity metrics, including normalized Shannon-Wiener and Chao1, were computed in VDJtools. VDJtools computed clonotype-size-weighted physicochemical properties of the central five CDR3 residues: interaction energy, strength, volume and Kidera factor 4. The reads were reprocessed in TCRdb, with one entry per CDR3 protein sequence and no accompanying DNA. These V and J calls are TCRdb output, not the study's own analysis. The table for this sample records some 6,700 distinct CDR3 sequences. The top ten clones comprise around 1.6% of the sample.

Overall study results and their limits: Both naive subsets had comparably high repertoire diversity, while memory CD8+ T cells had much lower repertoire diversity. TRB CDR3s from CXCR3-positive naive cells showed higher hydrophobicity (lower Kidera factor 4), lower energy, and higher strength and volume indices than CXCR3-negative naive cells. Because surface CD5, which is linked to self-reactivity in mice, was comparable between the naive subsets, TCR interaction strength was also inferred from the physicochemical properties of TRB CDR3s. Naive CXCR3-negative and CXCR3-positive cells from the same donor showed similar TRBV-TRBJ usage, whereas memory cells showed distinct patterns. Freshly isolated PBMCs were used for most assays because CXCR3 expression went down partially after cryopreservation.

For every CD8+ T cell subset, 300,000 cells were flow-sorted straight into RLT lysis buffer, and each subset was sorted in triplicate. Naive CD8+ T cells were defined stringently as CD45RO-CCR7+CD27+CD95- to exclude memory contaminants. Peripheral blood mononuclear cells were isolated from buffy coats by standard density gradient centrifugation. Naive CXCR3-negative and CXCR3-positive CD8+ T cells were flow-sorted on a FACSAria III. Total RNA was extracted from sorted cells using an RNeasy Mini Kit. The sample consisted of naive CXCR3+ CD8+ T cells from blood. This sample's cell subset or site label indicates: CD45RO-CCR7+CD27+CD95- naive CD8+ T cells expressing CXCR3 (TNR3+). The TCR sequence derives from a human donor in good health. Some clones in this sample may be carry-over from other donors' samples.

This receptor has the CDR3 CASGAGTGDYEQYF. The chain is assembled from TRBV19 and TRBJ2-7; absent DNA, TCRdb's TRBD1 call cannot be checked. CDR1 and CDR2, looked up from the germline V gene (reference sequence), are LNHDA and SQIVND. Measured from the cysteine to the phenylalanine, the CDR3 is 14 residues long. No DNA appears here.